By sample fraction, the clone carrying this T cell receptor (beta chain) is medium-sized. Its antigen is not known. V was clipped by 8 bases and J by 1 base, with 14 bases between them. The CDR3 runs 14 residues. Germline V gene lookup returns CDR1 MNHEY and CDR2 SMNVEV (reference sequence). In TCRdb, the reads were re-called with MiXCR into one record per CDR3 protein. The sample has roughly 10,000 distinct CDR3 sequences, roughly 18% seen once. The data derive from a study of liver allograft versus peripheral blood T cells. About the study: Transplanted-liver and recipient peripheral blood T cell receptor repertoires were compared. Study-wide findings and caveats: A difference was reportedly observed between T cell receptor repertoires inside liver allografts and those in peripheral blood.

The chain is built from TRBV27 and TRBJ1-1; no clear D gene. The sequence came from a human patient who had a liver transplant. Some T cells here may be from the graft donor. CDR3 DNA sequence: TGTGCCAGCGTCCCTGACCGGGCGAACACTGAAGCTTTCTTT. Translation: CASVPDRANTEAFF.